This T cell receptor (beta chain) originates from a study of PD-L1 blockade in urothelial cancer. Study context: Most patients, about 85% of the roughly 30, were males with bladder-origin cancer. Analyses used blood from 3 weeks (second dose) and 6 weeks after treatment start.

The investigators introduced synthetic TCR analog templates into each PCR as spikes. TCRdb keeps only in-frame clones here, not all; method: immunoSEQ multiplex PCR. The profile shows about 41,000 clones, approximately 80% of them singletons. CDR3 length: 16 amino acids. Germline-derived CDR1 and CDR2 are MGHRA and YSYEKL. Trimming cost V 3 bases and J 5 bases; bases outside gene matches: 8. The chain is built from TRBV4-1 and TRBJ1-2; 11 bases fit TRBD1. This receptor was identified in a man in his 60s with urothelial cancer. Sequenced material: PBMCs, taken around atezolizumab (anti-PD-L1) treatment. CDR3 sequence: CASSHDWTGGGYGYTF. Here the CDR3 DNA reads TGCGCCAGCAGCCATGACTGGACAGGGGGCGGTTATGGCTACACCTTC.